The clone carrying this T cell receptor (beta chain) turned up a few times. The data originate from a study of HIV-infected patients and healthy controls. The CDR3 runs to 14 residues. V was clipped by 3 bases and J by 5 bases, with 10 bases between them. Germline CDR1 reads SGHTA; CDR2 reads FQGTGA. Roughly three months, about 14 weeks, into antiretroviral therapy, follow-up blood was collected. Whole blood was used without fractionation, so all unsorted peripheral T cells were included. About 450 ng RNA was reverse transcribed with alpha and beta constant-region primers. Using multiplexing indices, alpha and beta chain libraries were generated apart by chain-specific third strand synthesis. TCRdb independently ran MiXCR on the 5' RACE reads; one entry per CDR3 protein. The table records more than 15,000 distinct CDR3 sequences, about 9% of them present only once.

The receptor was derived from an adult with HIV infection. V gene TRBV7-3 combines with J gene TRBJ2-2; D unresolved. The sequencing here drew on blood, taken during antiretroviral therapy. CDR3 protein: CASSFFQETGELFF. In DNA form, the CDR3 reads TGTGCCAGCAGCTTTTTCCAGGAGACCGGGGAGCTGTTTTTT.